The entry below gives a single T cell receptor (beta chain) sequence along with its context. Source study methods: The assay estimated nucleated cells by amplifying reference gene primers. Method: immunoSEQ multiplex PCR; TCRdb's copy keeps in-frame clones and lacks some. The V and J calls and clone size were taken over from that table, and D and trimming were inferred from the DNA. Here the sample spans 170,000 or so clones, approximately 83% being singletons. The sample comes from a study of blood T cell repertoires in COVID-19. Study-wide background: Collection of acute and convalescent COVID-19 samples took place in the United States, Italy and Spain. Sample material is recorded as cDNA or gDNA derived from T cells, B-cell-depleted T cells, or PBMCs.

Trimming pared 5 bases from V and 4 bases from J, leaving 18 bases between. The CDR3 extends over 16 amino acids. CDR1 and CDR2 from the germline V gene are MDHEN and SYDVKM. The sequencing sample was made of peripheral blood. The V and J genes are TRBV28 and TRBJ2-1; possibly TRBD2 for D (6 bases). The receptor's source is a man aged 45-60 years with active or convalescent COVID-19. This CDR3 reads CASSTRETKVYNEQFF. CDR3 DNA: TGTGCCAGCAGTACCCGGGAGACTAAGGTGTACAATGAGCAGTTCTTC.